The rows below give T cell receptor beta chains drawn from one sample of a study of CD8+ T cells in alopecia areata. Sequenced by immunoSEQ multiplex PCR; TCRdb stores in-frame clones only, minus some. Counted here are 150,000 to 200,000 clones, 60% to 75% occurring once; the ten biggest clones make up over 12%. The sample consisted of CD4+ T cells sorted from blood, taken at week 24, from a patient treated with tofacitinib. The origin of the receptors is a human donor with alopecia areata. Both conserved end residues are trimmed from each CDR3. A row's size may be missing; if present it is once, few, many or a size class.

clone_size,v_call,j_call,cdr3_aa
NA,TRBV4-1,TRBJ1-2,ASSQAIGFPNGYT
NA,TRBV29-1,TRBJ1-2,SVDRDGGYT
NA,TRBV6-6,TRBJ2-5,ASSASGTAPY
NA,TRBV29-1,TRBJ2-3,SVEAGTDTQY
NA,TRBV9,TRBJ2-3,ASSVESDTQY
NA,TRBV15,TRBJ2-1,ATSRESVRPSYNEQF
NA,TRBV30,TRBJ1-5,AWSFGRDQPQH
NA,TRBV30,TRBJ1-4,AWRGDEGEKLF
NA,TRBV20-1,TRBJ2-7,SASWGYEQY
NA,TRBV30,TRBJ1-5,AWSYDSNQPQH
NA,TRBV6-1,TRBJ1-6,ASTGERGSPLH
NA,TRBV2,TRBJ2-3,ASSWGLRDTQY
NA,TRBV5-1,TRBJ1-2,ASSFDANYGYT
NA,TRBV7-9,TRBJ1-5,ASSQGQGNNQPQH
few,TRBV27,TRBJ2-5,ASSDLGGGGETQY
NA,TRBV11-2,TRBJ2-5,ASSYNRAHQETQY
NA,TRBV7-6,TRBJ2-1,ASGGSRVSEQF
many,TRBV7-2,TRBJ1-4,ASSLFTGFRDEKLF
NA,TRBV4-1,TRBJ2-2,ASSQLQGFANTGELF
few,TRBV19,TRBJ2-7,ASSVGPFAGTYEQY
few,TRBV30,TRBJ1-4,AWSVPMGEKLF
few,TRBV20-1,TRBJ2-5,SASIGETQY
few,TRBV29-1,TRBJ1-2,SVHGRAGQGYT
NA,TRBV29-1,TRBJ2-1,SLRTGGSKLNEQF
NA,TRBV5-1,TRBJ1-1,ASSKDRVAEAF
NA,TRBV2,TRBJ2-7,ASSVGTTYEQY
NA,TRBV6-6,TRBJ2-5,ASSYSRQQETQY
once,TRBV29-1,TRBJ1-2,SVEDSLTGNYGYT
NA,TRBV7-9,TRBJ2-7,ASSSDRGSYEQY
NA,TRBV7-8,TRBJ2-7,ASSLYAGSYEQY
few,TRBV6-5,TRBJ2-4,ASSSAGGPKNIQY
few,TRBV18,TRBJ1-5,ASSPGNLEPQH
few,TRBV29-1,TRBJ2-4,SVWTGQAKNIQY
few,TRBV6-5,TRBJ2-7,ASTLGQHYEQY
NA,TRBV18,TRBJ2-5,ASSLRRGGETQY
NA,TRBV11-2,TRBJ2-2,ASSWEGGELF
NA,TRBV7-8,TRBJ1-1,ASSLGWQNTEAF
few,TRBV30,TRBJ2-4,AWSVSGDIQY
NA,TRBV4-1,TRBJ2-5,ASSQGPGGQETQY
few,TRBV29-1,TRBJ1-3,SVVPRVGNTIY
few,TRBV6-5,TRBJ1-6,ASSRGHGGSPLH
NA,TRBV29-1,TRBJ1-2,SVGDNTLYYGYT